The 23 T cell receptor beta chains below come from one sample, sequenced in a study of blood T cell repertoires in COVID-19. Clones were sequenced by immunoSEQ multiplex PCR, and TCRdb holds only the in-frame ones, with some missing. The table records fewer than 150,000 clones, roughly 84% of them present only once. Sequenced sample: peripheral blood. Receptors were obtained from a woman aged 40-49 years with acute or convalescent COVID-19.

The chain joins TRBV10-1 to TRBJ2-7; TRBD1 matches 7 bases. V was clipped by 8 bases and J by 5 bases; unmatched bases: 6. The CDR3 length is 12 residues. Germline V gene lookup returns CDR1 WNHNN and CDR2 SYGVQD (reference sequence). CDR3 loop: CASGDRAHEQYF. CDR3 bases: TGCGCCAGCGGAGACAGGGCCCACGAGCAGTACTTC.

The chain combines TRBV15 with TRBJ2-2; a weak D match, TRBD2 (5 bases). This CDR3 has 16 residues. Trimming stripped 0 bases from V and 4 bases from J, with 12 bases between. CDR1 is LNHNV and CDR2 is YYDKDF in the germline V gene (reference sequence). CDR3: CATSRDRLAPTGELFF. CDR3 coding DNA: TGTGCCACCAGCAGAGATCGGCTAGCTCCCACCGGGGAGCTGTTTTTT. The complete variable domain, with remaining parts taken from reference TRBV15 and TRBJ2-2, reads DAMVIQNPRYQVTQFGKPVTLSCSQTLNHNVMYWYQQKSSQAPKLLFHYYDKDFNNEADTPDNFQSRRPNTSFCFLDIRSPGLGDTAMYLCATSRDRLAPTGELFFGEGSRLTVL.

The chain joins TRBV7-2 to TRBJ2-7; a possible D gene is TRBD1 (6 bases). Deletions cut 2 bases from V and 2 bases from J, with 13 bases between. Germline values: CDR1 SGHTA, CDR2 FQGNSA. This CDR3 is built from 15 residues. The CDR3 bases are TGTGCCAGCAGCTTAATGCAGGGGCGACCCTACGAGCAGTACTTC. Its translation is CASSLMQGRPYEQYF.

The chain employs TRBV19 and TRBJ1-2; the D gene is possibly TRBD1 (6 bases). Germline V gives CDR1 LNHDA, CDR2 SQIVND (reference sequence). V was clipped by 4 bases and J by 6 bases, with 18 bases between them. The CDR3 consists of 15 residues. CDR3 bases: TGTGCCAGTAGTACGGTCGACAGGTCGGTCGATGGCTACACCTTC. Amino acid sequence: CASSTVDRSVDGYTF.

The chain recombines TRBV18 with TRBJ2-7; the D gene is possibly TRBD1 (5 bases). V dropped 4 bases and J dropped 4 bases, with 11 bases sitting between them. The length of the CDR3 is 13 residues. Germline values: CDR1 KGHSH, CDR2 LQKENI. The CDR3, as DNA: TGTGCCAGCTCACGGCCGACAGCTTACGAGCAGTACTTC. This sequence encodes CASSRPTAYEQYF. Looking up the rest from reference TRBV18 and TRBJ2-7 gives the full variable domain: NAGVMQNPRHLVRRRGQEARLRCSPMKGHSHVYWYRQLPEEGLKFMVYLQKENIIDESGMPKERFSAEFPKEGPSILRIQQVVRGDSAAYFCASSRPTAYEQYFGPGTRLTVT.

The V gene is TRBV5-1, the J gene TRBJ1-3; no firm D call. The CDR3 runs 16 residues. Looked up from germline, CDR1 is SGHRS and CDR2 is YFSETQ. V was cut by 0 bases and J by 0 bases, with 10 bases left in between. The DNA of the CDR3 is TGCGCCAGCAGCTTGGAACAGCGGAGCTCTGGAAACACCATATATTTT. Translating gives CASSLEQRSSGNTIYF.

This chain uses TRBV7-9 with TRBJ1-4; D may be TRBD1 (6 bases). This CDR3 spans 13 amino acids. V lost 1 base to trimming and J lost 8 bases, with 8 bases between them. CDR1 SEHNR and CDR2 FQNEAQ come from the germline V gene (reference sequence). CDR3 sequence (DNA): TGTGCCAGCAGCTTAGAGGGGGTAGAAAAACTGTTTTTT. This encodes CASSLEGVEKLFF. Combining the CDR3 with reference TRBV7-9 and TRBJ1-4 gives the whole variable domain DTGVSQNPRHKITKRGQNVTFRCDPISEHNRLYWYRQTLGQGPEFLTYFQNEAQLEKSRLLSDRFSAERPKGSFSTLEIQRTEQGDSAMYLCASSLEGVEKLFFGSGTQLSVL.

V usage is TRBV6-5 and J usage is TRBJ1-4, with 8 bases aligning to TRBD1. Germline V gene data show CDR1 as MNHEY and CDR2 as SVGAGI. The V segment lost 0 bases and the J segment 13 bases; nucleotides outside the gene matches: 7. The CDR3 has 14 amino acids. This CDR3 reads CASSYSRQGRGLFF. DNA for the CDR3: TGTGCCAGCAGTTACTCTCGACAGGGGAGGGGACTGTTTTTT.

The rearrangement links TRBV18 to TRBJ2-2, with a weak D call TRBD2 (6 bases). Trimming removed 2 bases at V and 7 bases at J, with 14 bases between. The germline V gene encodes CDR1 KGHSH and CDR2 LQKENI. The CDR3 is 15 residues long. The CDR3 sequence: CASSPGLARHGELFF. The DNA for the CDR3 is TGTGCCAGCTCACCAGGGCTAGCGAGGCACGGGGAGCTGTTTTTT.

The chain recombines TRBV7-6 with TRBJ2-5, with 10 bases matching TRBD1. CDR1 is SGHVS and CDR2 is FNYEAQ in the germline V gene. V gave up 5 bases and J gave up 1 base; unmatched junction bases: 16. The CDR3 extends over 19 amino acids. Here the CDR3 DNA reads TGTGCCAGCAGCCCTACCGGGACAGGGGTAGCGGCCCGCCAAGAGACCCAGTACTTC. This encodes CASSPTGTGVAARQETQYF.

V usage is TRBV6-5 and J usage is TRBJ1-3; a possible D gene is TRBD1 (5 bases). The V end lost 4 bases, the J end lost 0 bases, and 13 bases lay between the germline ends. Germline assignment: CDR1 MNHEY and CDR2 SVGAGI. The CDR3 loop spans 16 amino acids. CDR3 DNA: TGTGCCAGCAGTTCTGTACAGGCGATCTCTGGAAACACCATATATTTT. This sequence encodes CASSSVQAISGNTIYF.

The J gene is TRBJ2-1, the V gene TRBV12-3 or TRBV12-4, with D tentatively TRBD2 (5 bases). Between the trimmed V and J ends, which lost 1 base and 9 bases, there was a span of 10 bases. This CDR3 has 13 residues. Written as DNA, the CDR3 is TGTGCCAGCAGTTTAGGAGAGCGGTTTGAGCAGTTCTTC. This codes for CASSLGERFEQFF.

This clone was picked up a small number of times. The chain has TRBV7-2 and TRBJ1-1, with TRBD1 as a possible D gene (5 bases). Germline values: CDR1 SGHTA, CDR2 FQGNSA. The CDR3 runs 13 residues. V dropped 5 bases and J dropped 3 bases, with 10 bases sitting between them. In nucleotides, the CDR3 is TGTGCCAGCAGCACCAAAGGGGACACTGAAGCTTTCTTT. Translation: CASSTKGDTEAFF.

The sample holds one count of this clone. The chain uses TRBV6-6 and TRBJ2-3, with 7 nucleotides matching TRBD2. The CDR3 consists of 16 residues. Germline CDR1 MNHNY, CDR2 SVGAGI (reference sequence). The ends lost 2 bases at V and 2 bases at J; junction bases unmatched: 7. In DNA, the CDR3 is TGTGCCAGCAGTTACCGGAGCGGGGATAACACAGATACGCAGTATTTT. It translates to CASSYRSGDNTDTQYF.

The chain is built from TRBV20-1 and TRBJ2-5; D ambiguous. V lost 4 bases and J 5 bases, leaving 8 bases between the germline ends. CDR3 length: 11 amino acids. Germline-derived CDR1 and CDR2 are DFQATT and SNEGSKA (reference sequence). The CDR3 bases are TGCAGTGCTAAGGTCGGGGAGACCCAGTACTTC. This translates into CSAKVGETQYF.

The genes are TRBV4-3 and TRBJ1-3; D is ambiguous. V was shortened by 1 base and J by 9 bases, with 13 bases between the two germline ends. The germline gives CDR1 LGHNA, CDR2 YSLEER. The CDR3 sequence is 14 residues long. The CDR3 DNA is TGCGCCAGCAGCCAAGGATGGGAGGTGGGCACCATATATTTT. Its protein is CASSQGWEVGTIYF.

The chain combines TRBV7-9 with TRBJ2-1; 9 bases align to TRBD1. This CDR3 contains 16 residues. Germline-derived CDR1 and CDR2 are SEHNR and FQNEAQ (reference sequence). V was pared by 7 bases and J by 3 bases, with 10 bases of the junction left unmatched. The CDR3 here is CASINPGTGFYNEQFF. The CDR3 region has the DNA TGTGCCAGCATCAACCCCGGGACAGGGTTCTACAATGAGCAGTTCTTC.

CDR3 amino acids: CASSFKGTGEINEKLFF. The CDR3 DNA is TGTGCCAGCAGCTTTAAGGGGACAGGGGAAATTAATGAAAAACTGTTTTTT. This chain connects TRBV5-4 to TRBJ1-4; 10 bases map to TRBD1. Per germline, CDR1 SGHNT and CDR2 YYREEE (reference sequence). The ends lost 2 bases at V and 4 bases at J; junction bases unmatched: 8. The CDR3 length is 17 residues.

This clone occurred once. The chain is built from TRBV5-1 and TRBJ2-1, with a weak D call TRBD1 (5 bases). The CDR3 has 15 residues. Germline CDR1 SGHRS, CDR2 YFSETQ. V was shortened by 0 bases and J by 1 base, with 8 bases between the two germline ends. The DNA of the CDR3 is TGCGCCAGCAGCTTGGGGACACTTTCCTACAATGAGCAGTTCTTC. Translating gives CASSLGTLSYNEQFF.

The chain links TRBV18 to TRBJ1-2; 8 nucleotides line up with TRBD1. The CDR3 contains 13 residues. The germline V gene has CDR1 KGHSH and CDR2 LQKENI. V shed 8 bases and J 7 bases; nucleotides not matched to a gene: 9. As DNA, the CDR3 is TGTGCCAGCGAAAAGGACAGGGACGCTGGCTACACCTTC. It yields the protein CASEKDRDAGYTF.

The chain couples TRBV6-4 to TRBJ2-3; a possible D gene is TRBD2 (6 bases). Trimming stripped 4 bases from V and 1 base from J, with 9 bases between. The CDR3 consists of 14 residues. CDR1 is MRHNA and CDR2 is SNTAGT in the germline V gene. The CDR3 DNA is TGTGCCAGCAGTGTGACGGGGGGCACAGATACGCAGTATTTT. This sequence encodes CASSVTGGTDTQYF.

The chain has TRBV5-1 and TRBJ1-4; maybe TRBD1 (6 bases). The CDR3 runs 16 residues. Per germline, CDR1 SGHRS and CDR2 YFSETQ. The ends were cut back, 2 bases at V and 3 bases at J, with 14 bases in the middle. The chain's CDR3 is CASSLQRSGANEKLFF. The CDR3 DNA reads as TGCGCCAGCAGCTTACAGAGATCAGGGGCTAATGAAAAACTGTTTTTT.

This clone was found once. The rearrangement uses TRBV2 and TRBJ1-1; D gene uncertain. V lost 2 bases and J lost 5, with 9 bases in between. The CDR3 extends over 13 amino acids. Germline CDR1 and CDR2: SNHLY and FYNNEI. The CDR3 bases are TGTGCCAGCAGTGAATTGGGAGGAACTGAAGCTTTCTTT. It specifies CASSELGGTEAFF.